The next 24 T cell receptor beta chains were all read from a single sample in a study of shared clonotypes between healthy human individuals. Clones were sequenced by immunoSEQ multiplex PCR, and TCRdb holds only the in-frame ones, with some missing. The table has some 1 million clones, around four fifths seen once. Input material: memory CD4+ T cells sorted from blood. The subset was: CD45RA-negative fraction. The receptors originated from a man between 18 and 29 years old in good health.

The CDR3 is CARGLAQETQYF. The CDR3, as DNA: TGTGCCAGAGGACTAGCTCAAGAGACCCAGTACTTC. The chain recombines TRBV2 with TRBJ2-5, with 8 bases aligning to TRBD2. V lost 9 bases, J lost 2 bases, and 2 bases stayed unmatched. This CDR3 region has 12 residues. The germline V gene encodes CDR1 SNHLY and CDR2 FYNNEI.

The chain links TRBV9 to TRBJ1-1; 9 bases agree with TRBD1. The CDR3 sequence is 16 residues long. V lost 3 bases, J lost 0 bases, and 6 bases stayed unmatched. Germline CDR1 SGDLS, CDR2 YYNGEE. CDR3 coding DNA: TGTGCCAGCAGCGCGACGACAGGGGGTTTGAACACTGAAGCTTTCTTT. Protein sequence: CASSATTGGLNTEAFF.

This clone was seen repeatedly, ten times or more. The chain recombines TRBV2 with TRBJ1-2; D is uncertain. CDR3 length: 15 residues. Trimming took off 0 bases at V and 7 bases at J, with 15 bases between the two ends. Germline CDR1 and CDR2: SNHLY and FYNNEI. DNA of the CDR3: TGTGCCAGCAGTGAAGCGAGGACCGGGGTGAGTGGCTACACCTTC. This gives the protein CASSEARTGVSGYTF.

The chain couples TRBV7-3 to TRBJ1-5, with D tentatively TRBD1 (6 bases). Germline loops: CDR1 SGHTA, CDR2 FQGTGA. Trimming stripped 0 bases from V and 3 bases from J, with 15 bases between. CDR3 length equals 17 residues. CDR3 sequence reads: CASSLTGRGGINQPQHF. The CDR3, as DNA: TGTGCCAGCAGCTTAACGGGCAGGGGAGGGATCAATCAGCCCCAGCATTTT.

The count of this clone is one. The chain combines TRBV7-2 with TRBJ2-7, with D unclear. V shed 0 bases and J shed 6 bases, with 9 bases lying between them. Germline V gene lookup returns CDR1 SGHTA and CDR2 FQGNSA. The length of the CDR3 is 13 residues. This CDR3 is CASSLAGFGEQYF. CDR3 nucleotides: TGTGCCAGCAGCTTAGCGGGATTCGGCGAGCAGTACTTC.

The chain couples TRBV28 to TRBJ1-2; 11 bases match TRBD1. Germline-derived CDR1 and CDR2 are MDHEN and SYDVKM. The CDR3 length is 15 residues. V gave up 6 bases and J gave up 7 bases; unmatched junction bases: 10. In DNA, the CDR3 is TGTGCCAGCAGACCTCCTGGACAGGGGGCGGCTGGCTACACCTTC. Translating gives CASRPPGQGAAGYTF.

This chain joins TRBV4-2 and TRBJ2-7; D may match TRBD1 or TRBD2 (5 bases each). The CDR3 sequence is 15 residues long. Trimming removed 1 base from V and 6 bases from J, with 16 bases in between. CDR1 is LGHNA and CDR2 is YNFKEQ in the germline V gene. The CDR3 bases are TGTGCCAGCAGCCAAGCGCAGGGTACTAGGCGCGAGCAGTACTTC. The encoded protein is CASSQAQGTRREQYF.

The table lists this clone with a count of one. Given a far larger clone just one base away, this is likely a sequencing read error. The sample carries other DNA sequences with the same CDR3. CDR3 bases: TGTGCCAGCAGCCTCGGACAGAACTATGGCTACACCTTC. This sequence encodes CASSLGQNYGYTF. The chain has TRBV7-6 and TRBJ1-2; perhaps TRBD1 as D (6 bases). Germline V CDR1 and CDR2: SGHVS, FNYEAQ. V lost 5 bases and J lost 2, with 9 bases in between. The CDR3 has 13 amino acids.

The chain combines TRBV2 with TRBJ2-6; D remains ambiguous. CDR1 is SNHLY and CDR2 is FYNNEI in the germline V gene. This CDR3 comprises 15 residues. The germline V and J ends were trimmed by 5 bases and 2 bases, with 10 bases remaining between them. The CDR3 coding sequence is TGTGCCAGCAGTCCGGGTAATACTGGGGCCAACGTCCTGACTTTC. Translation: CASSPGNTGANVLTF.

V and J are TRBV7-8 and TRBJ1-4, with TRBD1 matching over 7 bases. In germline, CDR1 is SGHVS, CDR2 FQNEAQ. V lost 4 bases and J lost 7; bases outside the gene matches: 6. The CDR3 is 14 amino acids. The CDR3 DNA sequence: TGTGCCAGCAGCTCACAGGGGATCAGTGAAAAACTGTTTTTT. Protein: CASSSQGISEKLFF.

This chain's CDR3 is CASSYPTSGGTDTQYF. Here the CDR3 DNA reads TGTGCCAGCAGTTACCCTACTAGCGGGGGCACAGATACGCAGTATTTT. The rearrangement uses TRBV6-8 and TRBJ2-3, with 10 bases identical to TRBD2. V shed 2 bases, J shed 1 base, and the junction held 3 bases outside the gene matches. Germline V gives CDR1 MNHGY, CDR2 SAAAGT. CDR3 length: 16 amino acids.

The V gene is TRBV7-9, the J gene TRBJ2-7, with D tentatively TRBD2 (5 bases). Between the trimmed V and J ends, which lost 5 bases and 5 bases, there was a span of 16 bases. CDR1 is SEHNR, CDR2 FQNEAQ, per germline (reference sequence). The CDR3 is 14 amino acids. CDR3 protein: CASSQIRGLDEQYF. CDR3 sequence (DNA): TGTGCCAGCAGCCAAATCCGGGGTTTGGACGAGCAGTACTTC.

The chain is built from TRBV29-1 and TRBJ1-4; D may be TRBD1 (5 bases). Germline values: CDR1 SQVTM, CDR2 ANQGSEA. The CDR3 totals 12 residues. CDR3 nucleotides: TGCAGTGCTAGGGACCCTAATGAAAAACTGTTTTTT. This codes for CSARDPNEKLFF. Drawing the rest from reference TRBV29-1 and TRBJ1-4, the complete variable domain is SAVISQKPSRDICQRGTSLTIQCQVDSQVTMMFWYRQQPGQSLTLIATANQGSEATYESGFVIDKFPISRPNLTFSTLTVSNMSPEDSSIYLCSARDPNEKLFFGSGTQLSVL.

The sample holds a few counts of this clone. A far larger clone differs by one base, so this is likely a read error. The chain recombines TRBV7-9 with TRBJ1-1; D is undetermined. CDR3 length: 13 residues. Germline V gene data show CDR1 as SEHNR and CDR2 as FQNEAQ (reference sequence). Trimming stripped 3 bases from V and 1 base from J, with 6 bases between. CDR3 sequence: CASSLTENTEAFF. DNA for the CDR3: TGTGCCAGCAGCTTGACCGAGAACACTGAAGCTTTCTTT.

The V call is TRBV5-4, the J call TRBJ2-4; D not resolved. The germline V gene has CDR1 SGHNT and CDR2 YYREEE (reference sequence). This CDR3 is built from 15 residues. V shed 3 bases and J shed 0 bases, with 10 bases lying between them. The CDR3 bases are TGTGCCAGCAGCTCCGATCCCGGAGCCAAAAACATTCAGTACTTC. Amino acid sequence: CASSSDPGAKNIQYF.

V is TRBV11-2 and J is TRBJ2-7; no reliable D call. Germline CDR1 and CDR2: SGHAT and FQNNGV. Deletions cut 3 bases from V and 0 bases from J, with 18 bases between. This CDR3 is 17 amino acids long. CDR3 in amino acids: CASSLGRNPGPSYEQYF. CDR3 DNA: TGTGCCAGCAGCTTGGGCCGTAACCCTGGGCCCTCCTACGAGCAGTACTTC.

The chain joins TRBV21-1 to TRBJ2-7; the D call of TRBD2 is as the table states it, not checked on the DNA. TRBV21-1 is flagged as a pseudogene. This CDR3 spans 15 amino acids. The CDR3 bases are TGTGCCAGCAGCAAAGAAGCAGCGGGGGACTACGAGCAGTACTTC. Protein sequence: CASSKEAAGDYEQYF.

As to this clone: Additional DNA sequences in this sample encode the identical CDR3. The J gene is TRBJ1-1, the V gene TRBV6-5, with D possibly being TRBD1 (6 bases). V dropped 0 bases and J dropped 7 bases, with 6 bases sitting between them. CDR1 and CDR2 (germline): MNHEY, SVGAGI. This CDR3 is 12 amino acids long. The CDR3: CASSYSTGEAFF. CDR3 in DNA: TGTGCCAGCAGTTACTCGACAGGTGAAGCTTTCTTT.

The chain has TRBV4-3 and TRBJ1-2, with 7 bases identical to TRBD1. Germline V lookup: CDR1 LGHNA, CDR2 YSLEER. J was trimmed by 7 bases and V by 1 base; bases with no gene match: 6. The CDR3 is 14 residues long. For the CDR3, the DNA is TGCGCCAGCAGCCAAGTCTCAGGGGGACTTGGCTACACCTTC. It yields the protein CASSQVSGGLGYTF.

The chain employs TRBV20-1 and TRBJ2-5; D ambiguous. Trimming cost V 5 bases and J 5 bases, with 9 bases left between them. Germline V gene sequence: CDR1 DFQATT, CDR2 SNEGSKA (reference sequence). This CDR3 is built from 11 residues. The CDR3 reads CSAAVGETQYF. The CDR3 bases are TGCAGTGCTGCCGTCGGGGAGACCCAGTACTTC.

The rearrangement uses TRBV10-2 and TRBJ1-2, with D unresolved. The V and J ends lost 2 bases and 5 bases respectively, with 18 bases between them. Germline loops: CDR1 WSHSY, CDR2 SAAADI. CDR3 size: 16 residues. CDR3 region: CASSEGRQSVLYGYTF. The CDR3 DNA sequence: TGCGCCAGCAGTGAGGGGCGTCAGAGTGTTTTATATGGCTACACCTTC.

This chain joins TRBV2 and TRBJ2-5; TRBD2 agrees at 9 bases. Losses at the gene ends were 6 bases for V and 1 base for J; bases not matched to a gene: 12. The germline V gene has CDR1 SNHLY and CDR2 FYNNEI. The CDR3 has 17 amino acids. The CDR3 here is CASSRRWKREVQETQYF. For the CDR3, the DNA is TGTGCCAGCAGCAGAAGATGGAAGCGGGAGGTCCAAGAGACCCAGTACTTC.

The chain uses TRBV5-1 and TRBJ2-7; D perhaps matches TRBD2 (7 bases). The CDR3 consists of 15 residues. The V and J ends lost 4 bases and 5 bases respectively, with 19 bases between them. Germline V gene lookup returns CDR1 SGHRS and CDR2 YFSETQ. This CDR3 reads CASSRDGGLGDEQYF. The DNA of the CDR3 is TGCGCCAGCAGCCGGGACGGGGGGCTAGGTGACGAGCAGTACTTC.

The V and J genes are TRBV2 and TRBJ1-1; D ambiguous. V shed 6 bases and J shed 1 base, with 15 bases lying between them. The CDR3 has 15 amino acids. Germline V CDR1 and CDR2: SNHLY, FYNNEI. DNA of the CDR3: TGTGCCAGCAGGAGGGCCCCGCCGGCGAACACTGAAGCTTTCTTT. Protein product: CASRRAPPANTEAFF.